This T cell receptor beta chain was captured by sequencing in a study of identical twins. There are 13 residues in the CDR3. Trimming stripped 10 bases from V and 0 bases from J, with 10 bases between. The V gene's germline CDR1 is ENHRY and CDR2 SYGVKD. As for this clonotype: Antigen unknown.

A universal primer site was created by template switching, with the cDNA bearing unique molecular identifiers. TCRdb re-analysed the 5' RACE reads in MiXCR, keeping a single row per CDR3 protein. The data hold nearly 650,000 distinct CDR3 sequences, with about 7.6% observed a single time. Points from the study as a whole: Out-of-frame beta sequences exhibited a weaker degree of excess twin sharing. Fewer insertions were carried by abundant cord blood beta clonotypes, but none was seen in memory repertoires.

The data also belong to a second study, concerning yellow fever vaccine responses in identical twins.

The rearrangement joins TRBV10-3 to TRBJ2-1; no definite D call. The TCR originated in a woman between 18 and 29 years old in good health. The sequencing input was PBMCs. The CDR3: CATSLSSYNEQFF. CDR3 DNA: TGTGCCACCTCGTTAAGCTCCTACAATGAGCAGTTCTTC.